A single sample is the source of the 30 T cell receptor beta chains below, sequenced in a study of OX40 agonist ivuxolimab in advanced cancers. Produced via immunoSEQ multiplex PCR; TCRdb's table is partial and in-frame only. The sample includes roughly 130,000 clones, about 93% seen only once; the top ten take about 0.14%. The source was CD4+ or CD8+ T cells sorted from blood, collected in a trial of the OX40 agonist ivuxolimab. The receptors here all came from an adult with an advanced solid tumor such as melanoma, head and neck, liver or kidney cancer.

J is TRBJ1-5 and V is TRBV27, with TRBD1 as a possible D gene (6 bases). From germline, CDR1 is MNHEY and CDR2 SMNVEV (reference sequence). V lost 5 bases and J lost 1, with 9 bases in between. CDR3 length equals 14 residues. Here the CDR3 reads CASSLQGSNQPQHF. For the CDR3, the DNA is TGTGCCAGCAGTCTACAGGGCAGCAATCAGCCCCAGCATTTT.

J is TRBJ2-7 and V is TRBV10-1; 7 positions agree with TRBD1. Germline lookup yields CDR1 WNHNN and CDR2 SYGVQD (reference sequence). After removal of 6 bases from V and 1 base from J, the junction contained 9 bases not matched to a gene. CDR3 length: 15 residues. For the CDR3, the DNA is TGCGCCAGCAGAGACAGGGTTGTAAGTTCCTACGAGCAGTACTTC. It specifies CASRDRVVSSYEQYF.

This clone was seen just once. This rearrangement joins TRBV9 to TRBJ1-5, with TRBD1 identical over 10 bases. CDR1 is SGDLS, CDR2 YYNGEE, per germline. The trim removed 3 bases at V and 0 bases at J, leaving 3 bases unmatched. This CDR3 comprises 16 residues. The CDR3 DNA follows: TGTGCCAGCAGCGAAGGGACAGGGGATAGCAATCAGCCCCAGCATTTT. Protein: CASSEGTGDSNQPQHF.

CDR3 nucleotide sequence: TGTGCCAGCAGAGGGACTAGCGGTTCGTACAATGAGCAGTTCTTC. It translates to CASRGTSGSYNEQFF. The V gene is TRBV5-8, the J gene TRBJ2-1, with 11 bases identical to TRBD2. This CDR3 comprises 15 residues. V trimming: 5 bases; J trimming: 4 bases; junction bases outside the gene matches: 5. Germline CDR1 is SGHTS and CDR2 is YDEGEE. The complete variable domain, with remaining parts taken from reference TRBV5-8 and TRBJ2-1, reads EAGVTQSPTHLIKTRGQQATLRCSPISGHTSVYWYQQALGLGLQFLLWYDEGEERNRGNFPPRFSGRQFPNYSSELNVNALELEDSALYLCASRGTSGSYNEQFFGPGTRLTVL.

This sequence joins TRBV6-6 and TRBJ2-4; 7 nucleotides line up with TRBD2. CDR3 size: 14 residues. The germline CDR1 and CDR2 sequences are MNHNY and SVGAGI (reference sequence). J gave up 8 bases and V 2 bases, and 6 bases lay outside the gene matches. CDR3 protein: CASSYGGRVDIQYF. The CDR3 DNA follows: TGTGCCAGCAGTTACGGTGGGAGGGTAGACATTCAGTACTTC.

The chain employs TRBV28 and TRBJ1-3; D is undetermined. The CDR3 totals 16 residues. Germline values: CDR1 MDHEN, CDR2 SYDVKM. Trimming removed 4 bases at V and 0 bases at J, with 13 bases between. CDR3 sequence reads: CASSYFSGYSGNTIYF. The CDR3 bases are TGTGCCAGCAGTTATTTTTCAGGATACTCTGGAAACACCATATATTTT. The complete variable domain, with remaining parts taken from reference TRBV28 and TRBJ1-3, reads DVKVTQSSRYLVKRTGEKVFLECVQDMDHENMFWYRQDPGLGLRLIYFSYDVKMKEKGDIPEGYSVSREKKERFSLILESASTNQTSMYLCASSYFSGYSGNTIYFGEGSWLTVV.

The chain links TRBV7-7 to TRBJ2-3, with D hard to call. The germline gives CDR1 SSHAT, CDR2 FNYEAQ (reference sequence). The CDR3 runs to 13 residues. V dropped 5 bases and J dropped 5 bases, with 11 bases sitting between them. DNA for the CDR3: TGTGCCAGCAGCCCGAAACAGTTAGATACGCAGTATTTT. Translated, it gives CASSPKQLDTQYF.

V usage is TRBV27 and J usage is TRBJ1-6; 9 bases are a match to TRBD1. The germline V gene has CDR1 MNHEY and CDR2 SMNVEV (reference sequence). CDR3 length equals 16 residues. After removal of 6 bases from V and 7 bases from J, the junction contained 10 bases not matched to a gene. CDR3: CASRSDYRGLNSPLHF. The CDR3 bases are TGTGCCAGCAGGTCGGATTACAGGGGGCTGAATTCACCCCTCCACTTT.

In the case of this clone: Other DNA sequences of this sample code for an identical CDR3. CDR3 sequence (DNA): TGTGCCAGCAGTCGGGGTCAAGAGACCCAGTACTTC. Translating it yields CASSRGQETQYF. V is TRBV6-5 and J is TRBJ2-5, with a possible D match to TRBD2 (5 bases). The V end lost 5 bases, the J end lost 2 bases, and 6 bases lay between the germline ends. This CDR3 comprises 12 residues. Germline V lookup: CDR1 MNHEY, CDR2 SVGAGI.

The rearrangement links TRBV6-6 to TRBJ1-5; TRBD1 matches at 8 bases. Germline V gene sequence: CDR1 MNHNY, CDR2 SVGAGI (reference sequence). This CDR3 contains 14 residues. V was pared by 4 bases and J by 1 base, with 0 bases of the junction left unmatched. CDR3 bases: TGTGCCAGCAGTTGGACAGGGAGCAATCAGCCCCAGCATTTT. Its translation: CASSWTGSNQPQHF.

This chain connects TRBV2 to TRBJ2-2, with TRBD2 matching 8 bases. The CDR3 loop spans 16 amino acids. With 3 bases clipped from V and 7 bases from J, the junction kept 10 bases outside the gene matches. Germline V gene lookup returns CDR1 SNHLY and CDR2 FYNNEI. The CDR3 is CASSDVPAGVNGELFF. In DNA form, the CDR3 reads TGTGCCAGCAGTGATGTGCCAGCGGGAGTCAACGGGGAGCTGTTTTTT.

The chain joins TRBV5-5 to TRBJ2-1, with TRBD2 matching over 8 bases. The CDR3 has 17 residues. Looked up from germline, CDR1 is SGHKS and CDR2 is YYEKEE (reference sequence). V shed 3 bases, J shed 4 bases, and the junction held 12 bases outside the gene matches. The CDR3 loop reads CASSSVSLAGIYNEQFF. CDR3 DNA: TGTGCCAGCAGCTCTGTTTCTCTAGCGGGTATTTACAATGAGCAGTTCTTC.

This chain's CDR3 is CASSPAGGVDTQYF. The CDR3 region has the DNA TGTGCCAGCAGCCCCGCGGGGGGGGTAGATACGCAGTATTTT. V usage is TRBV6-4 and J usage is TRBJ2-3; 9 nucleotides match TRBD2. The CDR3 length is 14 residues. Looked up from germline, CDR1 is MRHNA and CDR2 is SNTAGT. V was clipped by 6 bases and J by 5 bases; unmatched bases: 6.

The rearrangement uses TRBV7-9 and TRBJ2-7; 8 bases align to TRBD1. Trimming at V came to 4 bases and at J to 6 bases, leaving 11 bases not matched to a gene. CDR1 is SEHNR and CDR2 is FQNEAQ in the germline V gene (reference sequence). The CDR3 runs to 15 residues. The CDR3, as DNA: TGTGCCAGCAGCTCCGGGCGACAGGGGCCGGCCGAGCAGTACTTC. This encodes CASSSGRQGPAEQYF.

This chain uses TRBV7-9 with TRBJ2-7; TRBD2 aligns across 9 bases. The CDR3 contains 16 residues. Losses at the gene ends were 0 bases for V and 7 bases for J; bases not matched to a gene: 10. The germline CDR1 and CDR2 sequences are SEHNR and FQNEAQ (reference sequence). The CDR3 spells CASSLARASGMDEQYF. The CDR3, as DNA: TGTGCCAGCAGCTTAGCGAGGGCTAGCGGGATGGATGAGCAGTACTTC.

CDR3: CASSQDRTALVEAFF. In DNA, the CDR3 is TGTGCCAGCAGCCAAGATAGGACAGCCTTAGTTGAAGCTTTCTTT. The chain joins TRBV4-2 to TRBJ1-1; D perhaps matches TRBD1 (6 bases). Trimming removed 0 bases at V and 7 bases at J, with 15 bases between. The CDR3 length is 15 residues. CDR1 is LGHNA and CDR2 is YNFKEQ in the germline V gene.

The V and J genes are TRBV5-6 and TRBJ2-7; 9 bases map to TRBD1. Germline CDR1 reads SGHDT; CDR2 reads YYEEEE. V trimming: 4 bases; J trimming: 4 bases; junction bases outside the gene matches: 6. The CDR3 totals 14 residues. This CDR3 reads CASSPGTGTYEQYF. CDR3 sequence (DNA): TGTGCCAGCAGCCCCGGGACAGGGACTTACGAGCAGTACTTC.

The rearrangement joins TRBV6-4 to TRBJ2-2, with TRBD1 identical over 7 bases. The V and J ends lost 6 bases and 4 bases, in that order; junction bases with no gene match: 5. Per germline, CDR1 MRHNA and CDR2 SNTAGT. There are 14 residues in the CDR3. The CDR3 nucleotides are TGTGCCAGCAGCATACAGGGGACCACCGGGGAGCTGTTTTTT. As protein: CASSIQGTTGELFF.

The V call is TRBV5-8, the J call TRBJ1-6; 9 nucleotides align to TRBD1. J gave up 8 bases and V 0 bases, and 3 bases lay outside the gene matches. Germline V gene lookup returns CDR1 SGHTS and CDR2 YDEGEE. CDR3 length: 15 amino acids. The CDR3 loop reads CASSLGGQGYSPLHF. The CDR3, as DNA: TGTGCCAGCAGCTTGGGGGGACAGGGTTATTCACCCCTCCACTTT.

J is TRBJ1-4 and V is TRBV7-9; the D gene is possibly TRBD1 (5 bases). CDR3 length equals 13 residues. Trimming removed 1 base at V and 6 bases at J, with 6 bases between. CDR1 and CDR2 (germline): SEHNR, FQNEAQ (reference sequence). DNA for the CDR3: TGTGCCAGCAGCTTAGGACAGTATGAAAAACTGTTTTTT. Encoded protein: CASSLGQYEKLFF.

The chain joins TRBV11-3 to TRBJ1-6; 9 nucleotides agree with TRBD1. Germline CDR1 reads SGHNT; CDR2 reads YENEEA. V was pared by 1 base and J by 9 bases, with 4 bases of the junction left unmatched. The CDR3 consists of 15 residues. The CDR3 DNA reads TGTGCCAGCAGCTTAGGGGGGACAGGGAGTTCACCCCTCCACTTT. Translation gives CASSLGGTGSSPLHF.

The chain's CDR3 is CASSDNEKLFF. As DNA, the CDR3 is TGTGCCAGCAGTGACAATGAAAAACTGTTTTTT. This rearrangement joins TRBV6-5 to TRBJ1-4, with unresolved D. V was clipped by 5 bases and J by 5 bases, with 3 bases between them. Germline lookup yields CDR1 MNHEY and CDR2 SVGAGI. The CDR3 is 11 amino acids.

The chain carries TRBV6-5 and TRBJ2-7, with D hard to call. Germline CDR1 reads MNHEY; CDR2 reads SVGAGI. V lost 4 bases, J lost 7 bases, and 11 bases lay in between. The CDR3 covers 12 residues. CDR3 residues: CASSSSTWEQYF. CDR3 nucleotide sequence: TGTGCCAGCAGTTCGTCCACCTGGGAGCAGTACTTC.

The CDR3 loop reads CASSQELKETQYF. CDR3 DNA: TGTGCCAGCAGCCAAGAGTTGAAGGAGACCCAGTACTTC. The chain links TRBV14 to TRBJ2-5; no clear D. The CDR3 has 13 amino acids. The V and J ends lost 0 bases and 5 bases respectively, with 7 bases between them. Germline V gene sequence: CDR1 SGHDN, CDR2 FVKESK.

The chain combines TRBV7-6 with TRBJ1-5; TRBD1 matches 7 bases. The germline CDR1 and CDR2 sequences are SGHVS and FNYEAQ. This CDR3 has 14 residues. Losses at the gene ends were 5 bases for V and 2 bases for J; bases not matched to a gene: 3. The CDR3 bases are TGTGCCAGCAGCGCCACAGGGGGCAATCAGCCCCAGCATTTT. This gives the protein CASSATGGNQPQHF.

The V gene is TRBV28, the J gene TRBJ2-3; tentatively, D is TRBD1 (6 bases). CDR1 and CDR2 (germline): MDHEN, SYDVKM. V was clipped by 2 bases and J by 5 bases, with 14 bases between them. The CDR3 spans 15 residues. The CDR3 here is CASSLPTGSGDTQYF. The CDR3 coding sequence is TGTGCCAGCAGTTTACCGACAGGTTCCGGAGATACGCAGTATTTT.

The chain uses TRBV11-3 and TRBJ2-7; D gene ambiguous. Trimming stripped 1 base from V and 6 bases from J, with 7 bases between. CDR3 length: 12 residues. Germline V lookup: CDR1 SGHNT, CDR2 YENEEA. The CDR3 DNA follows: TGTGCCAGCAGCTTAGTTGGCGGCGAGCAGTACTTC. It yields the protein CASSLVGGEQYF.

CDR3 region: CASSYSPRDEKLFF. The CDR3 DNA reads TGTGCCAGCAGTTACTCCCCTAGGGATGAAAAACTGTTTTTT. The chain uses TRBV6-5 and TRBJ1-4; the D is unclear. The V gene lost 0 bases and the J gene lost 6 bases, with 8 bases spanning the gap. This CDR3 comprises 14 residues. The germline gives CDR1 MNHEY, CDR2 SVGAGI.

The chain has TRBV5-5 and TRBJ2-5; 9 bases fit TRBD2. The ends lost 4 bases at V and 1 base at J; junction bases unmatched: 8. The CDR3 is 16 amino acids. Germline assignment: CDR1 SGHKS and CDR2 YYEKEE (reference sequence). The CDR3 nucleotides read TGTGCCAGCAGCCTGACTAGCGGACGCTTCCAAGAGACCCAGTACTTC. Amino acids: CASSLTSGRFQETQYF. The complete variable domain, with remaining parts taken from reference TRBV5-5 and TRBJ2-5, reads DAGVTQSPTHLIKTRGQQVTLRCSPISGHKSVSWYQQVLGQGPQFIFQYYEKEERGRGNFPDRFSARQFPNYSSELNVNALLLGDSALYLCASSLTSGRFQETQYFGPGTRLLVL.

V and J are TRBV19 and TRBJ2-2; 8 bases fit TRBD2. CDR3 length equals 14 residues. Germline V lookup: CDR1 LNHDA, CDR2 SQIVND (reference sequence). The junction had 8 bases not matched to a gene; V was cut back by 7 bases and J by 7 bases. As DNA, the CDR3 is TGTGCCAGTAAACCACGCGGGGGGATCGGGGAGCTGTTTTTT. Protein product: CASKPRGGIGELFF.